The 19 T cell receptor beta chains below come from one sample, sequenced in a study of blood T cell repertoires in COVID-19. Sequenced by immunoSEQ multiplex PCR; TCRdb stores in-frame clones only, minus some. The table has around 160,000 clones, 75% to 90% seen once. Specimen: peripheral blood. The receptors here all came from a woman aged 55-75 years with COVID-19, enrolled during active disease.

The chain employs TRBV5-6 and TRBJ1-2; D may be TRBD1 (5 bases). Germline V lookup: CDR1 SGHDT, CDR2 YYEEEE. The CDR3 length is 13 residues. Trimming cost V 0 bases and J 6 bases, with 9 bases left between them. The CDR3 region is CASSLGVRDGYTF. CDR3 bases: TGTGCCAGCAGCTTGGGGGTCAGGGATGGCTACACCTTC.

This clone was observed a handful of times. This chain uses TRBV7-9 with TRBJ1-1; 8 nucleotides agree with TRBD1. Germline CDR1 SEHNR, CDR2 FQNEAQ (reference sequence). J gave up 3 bases and V 5 bases, and 5 bases lay outside the gene matches. The CDR3 spans 14 residues. In nucleotides, the CDR3 is TGTGCCAGCAGCGTACGGACAGGGTACACTGAAGCTTTCTTT. Translation gives CASSVRTGYTEAFF. Looking up the rest from reference TRBV7-9 and TRBJ1-1 gives the full variable domain: DTGVSQNPRHKITKRGQNVTFRCDPISEHNRLYWYRQTLGQGPEFLTYFQNEAQLEKSRLLSDRFSAERPKGSFSTLEIQRTEQGDSAMYLCASSVRTGYTEAFFGQGTRLTVV.

This clone appeared a few times. The CDR3 nucleotides are TGTGCCAGCAGTGAAATGCCGGCAGGACCCCTCCACTTT. As protein: CASSEMPAGPLHF. This rearrangement joins TRBV2 to TRBJ1-6; no clear D gene. This CDR3 spans 13 amino acids. V shed 2 bases and J shed 12 bases, with 11 bases lying between them. The germline gives CDR1 SNHLY, CDR2 FYNNEI.

V is TRBV3-1 (or the pseudogene TRBV3-2) and J is TRBJ2-3; no definite D call. V lost 3 bases, J lost 0 bases, and 7 bases lay in between. Germline lookup yields CDR1 LGHDT and CDR2 YNNKEL (reference sequence). The CDR3 is 14 residues long. This CDR3 is CASSQTFSTDTQYF. CDR3 coding DNA: TGTGCCAGCAGCCAGACTTTCAGCACAGATACGCAGTATTTT.

The sample holds a few counts of this clone. This chain joins TRBV24-1 and TRBJ1-2, with D tentatively TRBD1 (5 bases). This CDR3 comprises 14 residues. In germline, CDR1 is KGHDR, CDR2 SFDVKD. V was shortened by 4 bases and J by 4 bases, with 12 bases between the two germline ends. As DNA, the CDR3 is TGTGCCACCAGTGACTCAGGGTACTCCTATGGCTACACCTTC. Translated: CATSDSGYSYGYTF.

This chain connects TRBV3-1 (or the pseudogene TRBV3-2) to TRBJ1-4; possible D gene TRBD1, 5 bases. V was pared by 4 bases and J by 3 bases, with 12 bases between. The CDR3 loop spans 15 amino acids. The V gene's germline CDR1 is LGHDT and CDR2 YNNKEL (reference sequence). DNA for the CDR3: TGTGCCAGCAGCCCGACCGGACACGCTAATGAAAAACTGTTTTTT. Translated, it gives CASSPTGHANEKLFF.

The gene calls are TRBV27 and TRBJ1-4, with D possibly matching TRBD1 (6 bases). With 8 bases removed from V and 4 bases from J, the gap between germline ends came to 8 bases. The V gene's germline CDR1 is MNHEY and CDR2 SMNVEV (reference sequence). The CDR3 is 12 amino acids. Here the CDR3 reads CASGTNNEKLFF. The CDR3 DNA sequence: TGTGCCAGCGGGACAAATAATGAAAAACTGTTTTTT.

J is TRBJ2-7 and V is TRBV28, with D uncertain. The length of the CDR3 is 11 residues. The V end lost 3 bases, the J end lost 4 bases, and 4 bases lay between the germline ends. The germline V gene encodes CDR1 MDHEN and CDR2 SYDVKM. For the CDR3, the DNA is TGTGCCAGCAGTTTGAGGTACGAGCAGTACTTC. Its translation: CASSLRYEQYF.

The chain employs TRBV27 and TRBJ1-5; TRBD1 matches 7 bases. CDR1 MNHEY and CDR2 SMNVEV come from the germline V gene (reference sequence). The ends lost 5 bases at V and 5 bases at J; junction bases unmatched: 12. The CDR3 extends over 16 amino acids. CDR3 loop: CASSRSLTGFHQPQHF. The CDR3, as DNA: TGTGCCAGCAGTAGATCGTTGACAGGGTTCCATCAGCCCCAGCATTTT.

This chain connects TRBV12-3 or TRBV12-4 to TRBJ1-2; 9 positions match TRBD1. The CDR3 contains 13 residues. Germline trimming cut 6 bases from V and 8 bases from J; bases unmatched to any gene: 7. CDR3 sequence: CASSLGQGGGYTF. CDR3 DNA sequence: TGTGCCAGCAGCCTGGGACAGGGAGGCGGCTACACCTTC.

The chain has TRBV7-9 and TRBJ1-5, with TRBD1 matching over 9 bases. The CDR3 has 15 amino acids. V shed 3 bases, J shed 3 bases, and the junction held 3 bases outside the gene matches. Germline CDR1 SEHNR, CDR2 FQNEAQ (reference sequence). The chain's CDR3 is CASSLGQGNNQPQHF. Here the CDR3 DNA reads TGTGCCAGCAGCTTGGGACAGGGTAACAATCAGCCCCAGCATTTT. The full variable domain, completed using reference TRBV7-9 and TRBJ1-5, is DTGVSQNPRHKITKRGQNVTFRCDPISEHNRLYWYRQTLGQGPEFLTYFQNEAQLEKSRLLSDRFSAERPKGSFSTLEIQRTEQGDSAMYLCASSLGQGNNQPQHFGDGTRLSIL.

This chain links TRBV7-3 with TRBJ1-2; 7 positions match TRBD1. The V gene end was trimmed by 0 bases and the J gene end by 6 bases; junction bases not matched to a gene: 7. Per the germline V gene, CDR1 is SGHTA and CDR2 is FQGTGA. This CDR3 is built from 15 residues. CDR3 bases: TGTGCCAGCAGCTTAACCCTGACAGGGACCCATGGCTACACCTTC. Translated: CASSLTLTGTHGYTF.

The rearrangement joins TRBV4-1 to TRBJ2-5, with D perhaps TRBD2 (6 bases). This CDR3 comprises 15 residues. V was shortened by 4 bases and J by 3 bases, with 15 bases between the two germline ends. The germline V gene has CDR1 MGHRA and CDR2 YSYEKL. CDR3 sequence reads: CASSRGGLFEETQYF. The DNA of the CDR3 is TGCGCCAGCAGCCGGGGAGGACTATTTGAAGAGACCCAGTACTTC.

This chain uses TRBV6-2 or TRBV6-3 with TRBJ2-3, with 9 bases fitting TRBD2. V lost 0 bases and J lost 2; bases outside the gene matches: 3. Per germline, CDR1 MNHEY and CDR2 SVGEGT. The CDR3 covers 16 residues. For the CDR3, the DNA is TGTGCCAGCAGTTACTCGCTAGCGGGGTACACAGATACGCAGTATTTT. Amino acids: CASSYSLAGYTDTQYF.

The V gene is TRBV19, the J gene TRBJ1-4; maybe TRBD1 (5 bases). Germline CDR1 LNHDA, CDR2 SQIVND (reference sequence). Trimming pared 3 bases from V and 7 bases from J, leaving 12 bases between. CDR3 size: 14 residues. CDR3 sequence: CASSIGQGVEKLFF. CDR3 in DNA: TGTGCCAGTAGTATTGGTCAGGGTGTTGAAAAACTGTTTTTT. Using reference TRBV19 and TRBJ1-4 for the parts outside the CDR3, the full variable domain is DGGITQSPKYLFRKEGQNVTLSCEQNLNHDAMYWYRQDPGQGLRLIYYSQIVNDFQKGDIAEGYSVSREKKESFPLTVTSAQKNPTAFYLCASSIGQGVEKLFFGSGTQLSVL.

The chain links TRBV12-1 to TRBJ2-2; the table assigns TRBD1, which was not confirmed against the DNA. TRBV12-1 is a pseudogene segment. The CDR3 contains 18 residues. The DNA for the CDR3 is TGTGCCAGCAGCTTTGACCTGATGGGCCATCAGAACACCGGGGAGCTGTTTTTT. It codes for CASSFDLMGHQNTGELFF.

A few counts support this clone. The chain recombines TRBV7-3 with TRBJ2-2, with TRBD1 identical over 8 bases. CDR1 is SGHTA and CDR2 is FQGTGA in the germline V gene. The CDR3 runs 19 residues. The J segment lost 0 bases and the V segment lost 5 bases, leaving 14 bases of the junction unmatched. For the CDR3, the DNA is TGTGCCAGCAGCCCAATCCCGGGACAGGCCGCTGCGAACACCGGGGAGCTGTTTTTT. Protein: CASSPIPGQAAANTGELFF.

The chain carries TRBV19 and TRBJ2-6; 7 bases are a match to TRBD2. Germline V gene lookup returns CDR1 LNHDA and CDR2 SQIVND (reference sequence). This CDR3 is 14 amino acids long. Germline trimming cut 6 bases from V and 9 bases from J; bases unmatched to any gene: 8. CDR3 sequence reads: CASRMDGRYNVLTF. Here the CDR3 DNA reads TGTGCCAGTAGAATGGACGGGAGGTACAACGTCCTGACTTTC. The entire variable domain, with the rest obtained from reference TRBV19 and TRBJ2-6, is as follows: DGGITQSPKYLFRKEGQNVTLSCEQNLNHDAMYWYRQDPGQGLRLIYYSQIVNDFQKGDIAEGYSVSREKKESFPLTVTSAQKNPTAFYLCASRMDGRYNVLTFGAGSRLTVL.

V gene TRBV5-6 combines with J gene TRBJ1-4; 7 bases agree with TRBD1. The CDR3 is made up of 19 amino acids. The V gene's germline CDR1 is SGHDT and CDR2 YYEEEE. V gave up 4 bases and J gave up 0 bases; unmatched junction bases: 15. CDR3 sequence: CASSTRQGSRQTTNEKLFF. The CDR3 region has the DNA TGTGCCAGCAGCACGCGACAGGGCAGTCGTCAAACAACTAATGAAAAACTGTTTTTT.